Here is one TCR beta chain with its context. This clone has only a few counts. Its antigen is unknown. Per-nucleotide qualities are absent, and no much larger clonotype sits a single base away. In the germline V gene, CDR1 corresponds to MDHEN and CDR2 to SYDVKM. The CDR3, cysteine through phenylalanine, is 13 amino acids long. Only the CDR3 part of the read is kept: 39 bases, read in frame from the first base. Deletion took 8 bases off V and 6 bases off J, with a span of 14 bases between the germline ends. This entry comes from a study of cytomegalovirus exposure and HLA in healthy donors listed by TCRdb under 2017. Study-level background: An earlier analysis of a few hundred of the donors reported about 280 Gb of sequence data and some 110 million unique TCR beta sequences obtained from around 170 million T cells. About 300 gigabases of sequencing data and approximately 80 million unique TCR sequences were included in an early release covering about 700 HLA-typed donors. The genetic ancestry cluster associated with self-reported Caucasian donors included about 84% of the roughly 400 genotyped donors. The aim of the study was to test whether cataloging public T cell receptors could identify signatures of past pathogen exposure. The T cell repertoires of 700 or so subjects were profiled by immunosequencing and related to cytomegalovirus serostatus. Besides the first cohort of roughly 700 subjects, a separate validation cohort made up of over a hundred different subjects was used. The study combined high-throughput TCR immunosequencing, statistical association of individual TCRs with disease status, and machine learning to predict cytomegalovirus infection status. A later analysis re-analyzed previously published TCR beta repertoires from roughly 630 donors and added high-resolution HLA genotyping to study TCR occurrence patterns. Rather than using new phenotypic data, the later analysis identified candidate immune exposures from TCR beta sequences and from how often those sequences occurred across donors. An earlier analysis of about 600 of the donors used high-throughput TCR beta sequencing to judge whether each TCR beta V gene segment behaved as functional or pseudogenic. Donor age, sex, ethnicity and CMV serostatus were compiled alongside the repertoire data. In a later genetic analysis, genome-wide SNP genotypes for 398 of the 666 donors were used, and that subset was treated as a discovery cohort. All discovery cohort repertoires had been generated using a single sequencing platform. HLA typing covered class I and class II loci at four-digit resolution. The number of donors typed differed by locus, with 629-630 for A, B, C, DRB1 and DQB1, more than 500 for DQA1, 600 to 610 for DPA1, and about 450 for DPB1. Because of strong linkage in the cohort, roughly five DR-DQ haplotypes were treated as single units for association and clustering. Among roughly 400 genotyped donors of the cohort, an average of about 240,000 unique TCR beta nucleotide sequences was sequenced per donor, of which about 20% were non-productive. What the research found in general, with its limitations: An earlier analysis of approximately 590 of the donors showed that most TCR beta V segments appeared in productive rearrangements either about 90% or about 30% of the time, which broadly matched IMGT annotations. Several of the top co-occurrence clusters appeared to be linked to parvovirus B19, influenza, CMV and Epstein-Barr virus, according to a later analysis. Most TCR sequences were seen in very few donors, while some public TCRs were found in many individuals. Presence/absence analyses assumed roughly uniform sequencing depth across donors, an assumption that may not hold. A few of the identified cytomegalovirus-associated TCR beta chains were confirmed in vitro to be specific for cytomegalovirus antigens. The authors suggested that the approach could potentially be extended to other disease states and immunological phenotypes. Linkage disequilibrium might explain the correlated functional status among segregating V segments, but an unknown experimental factor could not be excluded. Because counts were too low, more than 15 rarely observed V segments, including chromosome 9 orphons, were left out of the earlier analysis of roughly 600 of the donors. In a later genetic analysis, a missense DCLRE1C variant was associated with V-gene and J-gene trimming of TCR beta chains, and the association was replicated in an independent cohort. According to a later analysis, TCR association rates differed among HLA loci, with DRB1 alleles showing the most associated TCRs and HLA-C alleles showing the fewest. A cluster of highly shared sequence variants was judged likely to be a technical artifact of the sequencing pipeline. Compared with the roughly 700-donor mean, donors in an Asian-associated ancestry cluster had fewer N-insertions in productive TCRs, according to a later genetic analysis. CMV serostatus was the only immune exposure information available for the cohort. A further reported finding was that TCR beta sequences accurately predicted the HLA-A and HLA-B alleles for most subjects in the first cohort. Compared with equally common non-associated chains, HLA-associated TCR beta chains in a later analysis were more clonally expanded and had lower generation probabilities. The 87-base-pair reads could not distinguish some IMGT-functional V segments, including TRBV6-2 and TRBV6-3, so those segments were excluded. A total of around 150 TCR beta chains were listed by the study as associated with cytomegalovirus. This cohort had only TCR beta chains sequenced, and the lack of alpha or paired-chain data limited which features could be detected. Because HLA typing was missing for some donors at each locus, association tests included only the typed subset. Strong co-occurrence of HLA alleles, especially DR and DQ, made assigning TCR associations to individual alleles difficult. In a later analysis, 16,951 TCR beta sequences were associated with specific HLA alleles at a false discovery rate of 0.05. In both the original and validation cohorts, the classifier was reported to diagnose cytomegalovirus status with high specificity and sensitivity. Most CMV-associated TCR beta chains appeared to be HLA-restricted in a later analysis, and the HLA associations seemed to be driven largely by CMV exposure.

The cohort was made up of hundreds of healthy bone marrow donors. At the time of sampling, every cohort member was nominally healthy, though immune exposures that went unrecorded were likely present. The donor was CMV seropositive and was included in the group of 250 to 350 seropositive cohort members. Each donor provided a peripheral blood sample, and peripheral blood mononuclear cells were used for TCR beta sequencing. Genomic DNA extraction from the blood cell samples was performed with the Qiagen DNeasy Blood Extraction Kit. The library relied on the immunoSEQ multiplex PCR assay. The multiplex PCR relied on a mix of 60 forward primers for TCR Vbeta segments and 13 reverse primers for TCR Jbeta segments. The CDR3 region of rearranged TCR beta genes was amplified from genomic DNA with a multiplex PCR assay. On the Illumina HiSeq System, the amplified TCR beta libraries were sequenced as 87-base-pair reads. Processing in the source paper ran as follows. A later analysis tallied about 77 million unique TCR beta chains across the 600 to 700 repertoires, and about 12 million of those chains were shared by two or more donors. A nearest-neighbor algorithm error-corrected the raw reads and collapsed the reads into unique sequences, merging closely related sequences to remove PCR and sequencing errors. V, D and J gene segments were assigned by aligning CDR3 sequences to IMGT reference sequences. For a sequence to be retained, a match of at least six nucleotides was required to both a V gene segment and a J gene segment. Rearrangements were classified as productive when the CDR3 lacked stop codons and remained in frame with V and J, and all other rearrangements were classified as non-productive. CDR3 was defined according to IMGT convention as the region running from the second conserved V-encoded cysteine to the conserved J-encoded phenylalanine. The earlier analysis of some 600 of the donors excluded sequences that lacked an unambiguous match to a single V gene segment. In an earlier analysis of around 590 of the donors, a V segment was called functional when productive rearrangements were above 56.7%, and segregating when the standard deviation between donors exceeded 5%. To diagnose cytomegalovirus status from the catalog of TCR beta chain sequences, a statistical classification framework was built. In a later analysis, TCR nucleotide sequences were compared against IMGT/GENE-DB human TR gene sequences so that V and J genes could be assigned. The TCRdist pipeline was used in a later analysis to assign CDR3 sequences and most-parsimonious VDJ recombination scenarios. In a later analysis, each TCR beta chain was defined by its CDR3 amino acid sequence together with its V-gene family, and reads without a unique V-gene family were excluded. As a way to deal with suspected cross-contamination and a sequencing artifact, a later analysis dropped more than 500 nucleotide sequences that were highly shared and had low generation probability. In a later analysis, a clonal expansion index for each public chain was calculated from normalized within-repertoire ranks of inferred template counts. In a later analysis, generation probabilities were computed using a VDJ recombination model fitted to out-of-frame rearrangements, and the results were checked against IGoR. A later analysis scored TCR-TCR, TCR-HLA and TCR-CMV co-occurrence with hypergeometric tests, applying a repertoire-size bias correction to TCR pairs. A later analysis estimated false discovery rates by permuting HLA or CMV assignments 20 times. In a later analysis, co-occurring TCRs were grouped with DBSCAN, and TCRdist sequence similarity was added when clustering was performed within HLA-allele-positive subsets. Repertoires with fewer than 30,000 or more than 120,000 public chains were left out of co-occurrence clustering, as were five repertoires with anomalous nucleotide sharing. Sourced from immuneACCESS, this table was stored by TCRdb with only in-frame sequences that have V and J called. A share of the clones is absent; for the studies checked, an unresolved V gene accounts for under half, and the remainder has no known explanation. V and J calls and clone size are as listed in that table; D and trimming were resolved from the DNA. The sample table lists 150,000 or so clones, approximately 82% of them with a count of one. The ten most abundant clones make up about 8% of the sample.

The chain couples TRBV28 to TRBJ2-4; the best D guess is TRBD2, with 5 bases matching. The origin of this receptor is a woman aged 40 to 55 in good health and CMV-seropositive. Material for sequencing was PBMCs. Read as DNA, the sequence is TGTGCCAGCCGCCAGCCTCGGGGAAACATTCAGTACTTC. It specifies CASRQPRGNIQYF.